These 8 T cell receptor beta chains came from one sample sequenced in a study of blood T cell repertoires in COVID-19. Produced via immunoSEQ multiplex PCR; TCRdb's table is partial and in-frame only. Of roughly 250,000 clones in the sample, 83% were seen once. Sequenced material: PBMCs or T cells enriched from blood (not recorded which). These receptors were collected from a woman between 35 and 50 years old who had been exposed to COVID-19.

The genes are TRBV7-8 and TRBJ1-2; D is possibly TRBD1 (6 bases). The V gene's germline CDR1 is SGHVS and CDR2 FQNEAQ. V dropped 5 bases and J dropped 5 bases, with 15 bases sitting between them. CDR3 size: 14 residues. The CDR3 DNA follows: TGTGCCAGCAGCCTAACGGACAGTCATTATGGCTACACCTTC. This sequence encodes CASSLTDSHYGYTF. Variable domain in full (rest from reference TRBV7-8 and TRBJ1-2): GAGVSQSPRYKVAKRGQDVALRCDPISGHVSLFWYQQALGQGPEFLTYFQNEAQLDKSGLPSDRFFAERPEGSVSTLKIQRTQQEDSAVYLCASSLTDSHYGYTFGSGTRLTVV.

The genes are TRBV20-1 and TRBJ1-1; D remains ambiguous. CDR3 size: 16 residues. Between the trimmed V and J ends, which lost 3 bases and 0 bases, there was a span of 17 bases. Germline CDR1 reads DFQATT; CDR2 reads SNEGSKA (reference sequence). The CDR3 bases are TGCAGTGCTAGTAGTAGGAGGGTAGGCATGAACACTGAAGCTTTCTTT. Amino acids: CSASSRRVGMNTEAFF.

The chain couples TRBV19 to TRBJ1-1; D is undetermined. The CDR3 has 13 amino acids. The V and J ends lost 3 bases and 1 base respectively, with 6 bases between them. Per the germline V gene, CDR1 is LNHDA and CDR2 is SQIVND (reference sequence). Here the CDR3 DNA reads TGTGCCAGTAGTATCGGGTCGAACACTGAAGCTTTCTTT. It is translated as CASSIGSNTEAFF. The entire variable domain, with the rest obtained from reference TRBV19 and TRBJ1-1, is as follows: DGGITQSPKYLFRKEGQNVTLSCEQNLNHDAMYWYRQDPGQGLRLIYYSQIVNDFQKGDIAEGYSVSREKKESFPLTVTSAQKNPTAFYLCASSIGSNTEAFFGQGTRLTVV.

This chain's CDR3 is CASSLSDRAGGYTF. CDR3 DNA: TGTGCCAGCAGTTTATCGGACAGGGCAGGTGGCTACACCTTC. The chain recombines TRBV27 with TRBJ1-2; 8 bases agree with TRBD1. This CDR3 is built from 14 residues. Germline CDR1 and CDR2: MNHEY and SMNVEV (reference sequence). The junction had 4 bases not matched to a gene; V was cut back by 0 bases and J by 7 bases.

This sequence joins TRBV6-2 or TRBV6-3 and TRBJ1-1; D unresolved. Between the trimmed V and J ends, which lost 3 bases and 11 bases, there was a span of 13 bases. The CDR3 totals 12 residues. Per germline, CDR1 MNHEY and CDR2 SVGEGT. Written as DNA, the CDR3 is TGTGCCAGCAGTTATTCCTGGGCTGGCGCTTTCTTT. It specifies CASSYSWAGAFF.

To note about this clone: The sample has other DNA sequences that encode this CDR3 too. The chain is built from TRBV7-9 and TRBJ1-1; D is undetermined. The length of the CDR3 is 12 residues. The germline V and J ends were trimmed by 5 bases and 1 base, with 5 bases remaining between them. The germline gives CDR1 SEHNR, CDR2 FQNEAQ (reference sequence). The CDR3 DNA reads as TGTGCCAGCAGCCGCGGGAACACTGAAGCTTTCTTT. As protein: CASSRGNTEAFF.

The gene calls are TRBV28 and TRBJ1-6; perhaps TRBD1 as D (6 bases). Germline lookup yields CDR1 MDHEN and CDR2 SYDVKM. V was cut by 4 bases and J by 18 bases, with 22 bases left in between. The CDR3 runs 14 residues. CDR3 in DNA: TGTGCCAGCAGTTCTCCGGGACACTCCCTAGGTTCCCACTTT. It yields the protein CASSSPGHSLGSHF.

The chain recombines TRBV5-4 with TRBJ2-5; 12 nucleotides match TRBD2. The CDR3 length is 15 residues. From germline, CDR1 is SGHNT and CDR2 YYREEE (reference sequence). Unmatched junction bases numbered 1, after V lost 4 bases and J lost 0 bases. DNA for the CDR3: TGTGCCAGCAGCAGGACTAGCGGGGACCAAGAGACCCAGTACTTC. Its translation: CASSRTSGDQETQYF.